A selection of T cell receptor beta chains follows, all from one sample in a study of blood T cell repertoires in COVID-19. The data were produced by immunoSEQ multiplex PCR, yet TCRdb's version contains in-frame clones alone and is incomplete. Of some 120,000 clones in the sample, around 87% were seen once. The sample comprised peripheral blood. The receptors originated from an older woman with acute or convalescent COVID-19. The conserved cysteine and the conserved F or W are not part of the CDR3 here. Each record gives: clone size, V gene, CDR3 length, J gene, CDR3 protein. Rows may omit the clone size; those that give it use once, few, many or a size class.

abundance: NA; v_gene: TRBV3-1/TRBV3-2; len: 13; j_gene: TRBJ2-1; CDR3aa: ASSQGSGVYNEQF
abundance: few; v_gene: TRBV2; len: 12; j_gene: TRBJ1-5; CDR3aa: ASNRDRVNQPQH
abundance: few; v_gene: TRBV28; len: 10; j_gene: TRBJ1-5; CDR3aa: ASRAGGQPQH
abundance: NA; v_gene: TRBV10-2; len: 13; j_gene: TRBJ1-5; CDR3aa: ASSWTGAQDQPQH
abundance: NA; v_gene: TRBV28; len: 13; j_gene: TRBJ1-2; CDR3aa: ASIPTQGANYGYT
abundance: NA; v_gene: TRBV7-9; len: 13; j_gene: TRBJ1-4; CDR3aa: ASSSGQGGVEKLF
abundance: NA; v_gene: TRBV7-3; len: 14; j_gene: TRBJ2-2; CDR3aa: ASSAGLAGGRGELF
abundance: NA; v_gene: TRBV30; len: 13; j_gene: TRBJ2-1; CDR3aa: AWTVGLAGVGEQF
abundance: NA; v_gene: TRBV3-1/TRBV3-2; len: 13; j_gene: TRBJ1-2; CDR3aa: ASSRLGSLNYGYT
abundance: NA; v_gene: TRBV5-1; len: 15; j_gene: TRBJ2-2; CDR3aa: ASSSPGQVFATGELF
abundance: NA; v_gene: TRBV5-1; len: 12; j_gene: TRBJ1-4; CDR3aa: ASSWTATNEKLF
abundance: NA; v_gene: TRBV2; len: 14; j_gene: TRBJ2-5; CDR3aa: ASKSWTSGRLETQY
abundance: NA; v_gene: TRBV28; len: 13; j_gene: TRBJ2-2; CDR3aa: ASSSGGAGTGELF
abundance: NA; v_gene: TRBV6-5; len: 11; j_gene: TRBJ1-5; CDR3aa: ASETGFNQPQH
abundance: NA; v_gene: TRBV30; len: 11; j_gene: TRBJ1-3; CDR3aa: AWSTGGGNTIY
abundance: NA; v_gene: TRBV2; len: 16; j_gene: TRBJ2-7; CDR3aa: ASRSFSSGRALGGEQY
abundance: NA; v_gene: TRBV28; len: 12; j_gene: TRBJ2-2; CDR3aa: ASTRRRIMGELF
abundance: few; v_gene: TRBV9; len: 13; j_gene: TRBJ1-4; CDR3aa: ASSVLGQANEKLF